This paragraph covers one T cell receptor (beta chain) sequence. Its antigen is undetermined. This specimen comes from a study of lymphopenia after photon versus proton radiotherapy. The study, taken as a whole, reports: Survival link was tested only in deceased patients; proton benefit remains a possibility. Post-nadir diversity loss with photons came from oligoclonal expansion, particularly CD8+ Temra cells.

Sequencing was performed with immunoSEQ multiplex PCR; in TCRdb, only in-frame clones are kept and a portion is missing. The sample consists of tens of thousands of clones, around 84% of them appearing once. This CDR3 contains 14 residues. Deletions cut 4 bases from V and 1 base from J, with 10 bases between. Germline values: CDR1 SGHNT, CDR2 YYREEE (reference sequence). This sequence was found in a woman aged 70-85 years with pancreatic cancer. Some clones in this sample may be carry-over from other donors' samples. The sample in question was peripheral blood, obtained from a patient treated with proton-based radiotherapy. The rearrangement joins TRBV5-4 to TRBJ2-3; the D gene is possibly TRBD1 (6 bases). CDR3 bases: TGTGCCAGCAGCGCACGGACAGGCACAGATACGCAGTATTTT. This gives the protein CASSARTGTDTQYF.